This T cell receptor (beta chain) was retrieved from a study of blood T cell repertoires in COVID-19. Study details: Samples of COVID-19 (acute and convalescent) were obtained from the United States, Italy and Spain. Nucleic acid was either cDNA or gDNA, and it came from T cells, B-cell-depleted T cells, or PBMCs.

The repertoire was sequenced with immunoSEQ multiplex PCR; TCRdb's copy has only in-frame clones and lacks some. The data hold under 90,000 clones, with roughly 85% observed a single time. Germline trimming cut 2 bases from V and 6 bases from J; bases unmatched to any gene: 5. Germline lookup yields CDR1 MGHRA and CDR2 YSYEKL. The CDR3 length is 15 residues. Patients in Seattle were enrolled during active infection, then followed longitudinally. The sample was peripheral blood. The V gene is TRBV4-1, the J gene TRBJ2-7, with TRBD2 matching 12 bases. The clonotype originates from a woman between 45 and 65 years old with COVID-19, enrolled during active disease. CDR3 residues: CASSQPTSGSREQYF. CDR3 nucleotide sequence: TGCGCCAGCAGCCAACCGACTAGCGGGAGCCGCGAGCAGTACTTC.